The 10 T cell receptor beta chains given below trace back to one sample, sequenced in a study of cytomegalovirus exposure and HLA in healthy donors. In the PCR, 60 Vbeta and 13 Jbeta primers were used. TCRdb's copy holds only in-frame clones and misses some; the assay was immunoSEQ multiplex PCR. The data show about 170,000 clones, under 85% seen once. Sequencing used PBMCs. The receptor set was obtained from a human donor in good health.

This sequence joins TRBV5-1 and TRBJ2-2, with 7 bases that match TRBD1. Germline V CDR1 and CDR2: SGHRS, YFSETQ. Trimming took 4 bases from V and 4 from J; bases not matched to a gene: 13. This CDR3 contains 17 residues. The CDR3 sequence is CASSPSVTGYGTGELFF. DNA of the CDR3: TGCGCCAGCAGCCCCTCCGTGACAGGGTATGGCACCGGGGAGCTGTTTTTT.

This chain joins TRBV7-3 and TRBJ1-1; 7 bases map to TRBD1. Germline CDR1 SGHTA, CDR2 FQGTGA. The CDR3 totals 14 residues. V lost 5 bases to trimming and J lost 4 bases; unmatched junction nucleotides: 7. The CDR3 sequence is CASSTQGWGTEAFF. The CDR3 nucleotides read TGTGCCAGCAGCACACAGGGGTGGGGCACTGAAGCTTTCTTT. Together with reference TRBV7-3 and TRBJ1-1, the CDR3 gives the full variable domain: GAGVSQTPSNKVTEKGKYVELRCDPISGHTALYWYRQSLGQGPEFLIYFQGTGAADDSGLPNDRFFAVRPEGSVSTLKIQRTERGDSAVYLCASSTQGWGTEAFFGQGTRLTVV.

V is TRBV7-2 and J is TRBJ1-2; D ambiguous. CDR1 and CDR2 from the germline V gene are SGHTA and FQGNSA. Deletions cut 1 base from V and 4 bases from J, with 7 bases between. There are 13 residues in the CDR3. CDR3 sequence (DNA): TGTGCCAGCAGCTTAGGGTCGGGCTATGGCTACACCTTC. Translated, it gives CASSLGSGYGYTF.

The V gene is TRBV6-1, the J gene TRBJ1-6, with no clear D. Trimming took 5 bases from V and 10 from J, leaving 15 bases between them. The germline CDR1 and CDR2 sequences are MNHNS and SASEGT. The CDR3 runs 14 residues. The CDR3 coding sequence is TGTGCCAGCAGTTGGGCCTCCCGGCGCTCACCCCTCCACTTT. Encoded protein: CASSWASRRSPLHF.

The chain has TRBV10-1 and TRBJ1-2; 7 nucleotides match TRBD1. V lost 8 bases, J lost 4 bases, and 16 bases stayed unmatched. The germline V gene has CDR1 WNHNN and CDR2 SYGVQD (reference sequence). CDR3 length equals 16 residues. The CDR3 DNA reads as TGCGCCAGCGGTACGCCTTTGGGACAGCTTGGCTATGGCTACACCTTC. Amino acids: CASGTPLGQLGYGYTF.

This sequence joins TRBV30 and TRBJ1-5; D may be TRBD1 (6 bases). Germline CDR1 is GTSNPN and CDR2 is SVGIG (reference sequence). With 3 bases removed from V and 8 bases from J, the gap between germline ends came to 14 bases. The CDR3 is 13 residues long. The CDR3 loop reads CAWRSRGGEPQHF. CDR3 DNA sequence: TGTGCCTGGAGGAGCAGGGGAGGGGAGCCCCAGCATTTT.

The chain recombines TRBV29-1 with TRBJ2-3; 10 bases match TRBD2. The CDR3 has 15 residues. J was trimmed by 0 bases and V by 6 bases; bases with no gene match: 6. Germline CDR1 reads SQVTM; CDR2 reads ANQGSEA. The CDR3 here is CSVAGTSVSTDTQYF. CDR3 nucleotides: TGCAGCGTCGCCGGGACTAGCGTTAGCACAGATACGCAGTATTTT.

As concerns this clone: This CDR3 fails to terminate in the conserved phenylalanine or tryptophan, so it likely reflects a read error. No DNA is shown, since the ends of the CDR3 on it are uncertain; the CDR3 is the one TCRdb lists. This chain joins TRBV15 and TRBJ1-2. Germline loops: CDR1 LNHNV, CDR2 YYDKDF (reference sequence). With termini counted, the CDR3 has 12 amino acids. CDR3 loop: CATSRDTAEPNV.

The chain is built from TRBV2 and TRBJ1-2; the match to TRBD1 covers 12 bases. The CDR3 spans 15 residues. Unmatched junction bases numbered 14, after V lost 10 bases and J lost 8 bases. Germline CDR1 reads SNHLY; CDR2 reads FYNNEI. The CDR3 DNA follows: TGTGCCACACTTGGGACCGGGACAGGGGGCGAAGGCTACACCTTC. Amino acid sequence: CATLGTGTGGEGYTF.

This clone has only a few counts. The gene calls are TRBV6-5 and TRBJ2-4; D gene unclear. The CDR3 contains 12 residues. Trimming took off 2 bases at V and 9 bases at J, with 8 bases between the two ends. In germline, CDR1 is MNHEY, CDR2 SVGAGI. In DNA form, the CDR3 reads TGTGCCAGCAGTTACCAGGATGGCATTCAGTACTTC. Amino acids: CASSYQDGIQYF.